Each of the 28 T cell receptor beta chains below was sequenced from the same sample in a study of OX40 agonist ivuxolimab in advanced cancers. Sequenced by immunoSEQ multiplex PCR; TCRdb stores in-frame clones only, minus some. The table lists 87,000 or so clones, around 82% of them singletons. Specimen: CD4+ or CD8+ T cells sorted from blood, collected in a trial of the OX40 agonist ivuxolimab. Receptors were obtained from an adult with an advanced solid tumor such as melanoma, head and neck, liver or kidney cancer.

This clone occurred once. This chain connects TRBV11-3 to TRBJ1-6, with D possibly being TRBD1 (5 bases). This CDR3 spans 15 amino acids. Germline V gene lookup returns CDR1 SGHNT and CDR2 YENEEA. Trimming took 5 bases from V and 7 from J, leaving 15 bases between them. The CDR3 here is CASSPREGFNSPLHF. The CDR3 region has the DNA TGTGCCAGCAGCCCTCGGGAGGGGTTCAATTCACCCCTCCACTTT.

The chain links TRBV4-1 to TRBJ2-7; TRBD2 aligns across 7 bases. Germline-derived CDR1 and CDR2 are MGHRA and YSYEKL. The CDR3 length is 14 residues. The junction had 2 bases not matched to a gene; V was cut back by 1 base and J by 2 bases. In nucleotides, the CDR3 is TGCGCCAGCAGCCAAGCAGGACTAGCCTACGAGCAGTACTTC. It encodes CASSQAGLAYEQYF.

V usage is TRBV10-3 and J usage is TRBJ1-2, with D unclear. V lost 4 bases and J 12 bases, leaving 12 bases between the germline ends. The CDR3 extends over 11 amino acids. The germline V gene has CDR1 ENHRY and CDR2 SYGVKD. In DNA, the CDR3 is TGTGCCATCAGTGGAGGACTAGGACACACCTTC. Protein product: CAISGGLGHTF.

This chain links TRBV4-1 with TRBJ1-4, with D possibly matching TRBD1 (5 bases). CDR1 and CDR2 from the germline V gene are MGHRA and YSYEKL. The CDR3 is 15 residues long. The CDR3 here is CASHPTVGANEKLFF. In nucleotides, the CDR3 is TGCGCGTCGCACCCGACAGTCGGAGCTAATGAAAAACTGTTTTTT.

This clone was found once. V and J are TRBV28 and TRBJ2-3; 12 nucleotides line up with TRBD2. V shed 6 bases and J 3 bases; nucleotides not matched to a gene: 10. CDR3 size: 17 residues. The germline gives CDR1 MDHEN, CDR2 SYDVKM. The CDR3 here is CASRGLRTSGTTDTQYF. The CDR3, as DNA: TGTGCCAGCAGGGGACTTAGGACTAGCGGGACGACAGATACGCAGTATTTT.

There are a few counts of this clone. This sequence joins TRBV18 and TRBJ1-2, with TRBD1 matching 8 bases. Per germline, CDR1 KGHSH and CDR2 LQKENI. The CDR3 contains 13 residues. Losses at the gene ends were 6 bases for V and 8 bases for J; bases not matched to a gene: 8. The CDR3 nucleotides read TGTGCCAGCTCCAGCCTACAGGGGGGAGGCTACACCTTC. It yields the protein CASSSLQGGGYTF.

The rearrangement joins TRBV6-1 to TRBJ2-1, with unresolved D. V gave up 7 bases and J gave up 5 bases, with 18 bases separating them. The CDR3 covers 15 residues. The germline V gene has CDR1 MNHNS and CDR2 SASEGT. The DNA for the CDR3 is TGTGCCAGCACCAGGCATAGAGGTTTTGACAATGAGCAGTTCTTC. It translates to CASTRHRGFDNEQFF.

The chain combines TRBV4-2 with TRBJ1-1; 9 bases map to TRBD1. The junction had 7 bases not matched to a gene; V was cut back by 4 bases and J by 7 bases. The CDR3 length is 14 residues. Germline CDR1 LGHNA, CDR2 YNFKEQ. The CDR3 protein is CASSLDRGFGEAFF. The CDR3, as DNA: TGTGCCAGCAGCCTAGACAGGGGGTTTGGTGAAGCTTTCTTT.

V and J are TRBV28 and TRBJ2-3; D is unresolved. CDR3 length equals 14 residues. The germline V gene encodes CDR1 MDHEN and CDR2 SYDVKM. The ends were cut back, 6 bases at V and 6 bases at J, with 16 bases in the middle. In DNA, the CDR3 is TGTGCCAGCAGACTCGACATGGCCATGGATACGCAGTATTTT. This translates into CASRLDMAMDTQYF.

The rearrangement uses TRBV7-9 and TRBJ2-7, with D hard to call. In germline, CDR1 is SEHNR, CDR2 FQNEAQ (reference sequence). The CDR3 is 13 residues long. V was pared by 3 bases and J by 4 bases, with 10 bases between. CDR3 DNA sequence: TGTGCCAGCAGCTTTAACGGCAGATACGAGCAGTACTTC. It codes for CASSFNGRYEQYF.

The rearrangement joins TRBV30 to TRBJ2-7; D gene uncertain. V was shortened by 0 bases and J by 5 bases, with 11 bases between the two germline ends. The CDR3 is made up of 13 amino acids. In germline, CDR1 is GTSNPN, CDR2 SVGIG (reference sequence). In DNA, the CDR3 is TGTGCCTGGAGTGTAGGCACAGTTAACGAGCAGTACTTC. Its protein product is CAWSVGTVNEQYF.

This chain links TRBV28 with TRBJ2-2; the match to TRBD2 covers 7 bases. Trimming cost V 6 bases and J 4 bases; bases outside gene matches: 2. There are 13 residues in the CDR3. The V gene's germline CDR1 is MDHEN and CDR2 SYDVKM. CDR3 sequence reads: CASRSGATGELFF. The CDR3 DNA reads as TGTGCCAGCAGAAGCGGGGCCACCGGGGAGCTGTTTTTT.

This rearrangement joins TRBV7-9 to TRBJ1-2, with no clear D. V was shortened by 3 bases and J by 6 bases, with 11 bases between the two germline ends. The CDR3 is 13 residues long. Germline V gene lookup returns CDR1 SEHNR and CDR2 FQNEAQ (reference sequence). For the CDR3, the DNA is TGTGCCAGCAGCTTCCGGGCGGCCGATGGCTACACCTTC. Encoded protein: CASSFRAADGYTF.

The V and J genes are TRBV5-4 and TRBJ2-2; possibly TRBD1 or TRBD2 for D (5 bases each). V lost 7 bases and J 1 base, leaving 17 bases between the germline ends. The germline V gene encodes CDR1 SGHNT and CDR2 YYREEE (reference sequence). This CDR3 has 16 residues. This CDR3 is CASALGVGENTGELFF. Written as DNA, the CDR3 is TGTGCCAGCGCGTTAGGGGTCGGGGAGAACACCGGGGAGCTGTTTTTT.

This clone was found a few times. The chain employs TRBV11-2 and TRBJ2-3; TRBD2 might be the D (6 bases). V lost 6 bases to trimming and J lost 5 bases, with 9 bases between them. In germline, CDR1 is SGHAT, CDR2 FQNNGV. The CDR3 extends over 12 amino acids. CDR3: CASSLGLDTQYF. The CDR3 DNA reads TGTGCCAGCAGTTTGGGACTAGATACGCAGTATTTT.

The chain recombines TRBV28 with TRBJ2-2; D unresolved. Germline assignment: CDR1 MDHEN and CDR2 SYDVKM. V was cut by 5 bases and J by 8 bases, with 9 bases left in between. This CDR3 is built from 12 residues. The DNA for the CDR3 is TGTGCCAGCAGTGTTAAGGTGGGGGAGCTGTTTTTT. Encoded protein: CASSVKVGELFF.

The chain has TRBV7-9 and TRBJ2-2; 11 positions agree with TRBD2. Germline CDR1 reads SEHNR; CDR2 reads FQNEAQ (reference sequence). CDR3 size: 14 residues. Trimming removed 8 bases from V and 7 bases from J; junction bases left unmatched: 6. CDR3 nucleotides: TGTGCCAGCGGTACTAGCGGGAGAGGCGGGGAGCTGTTTTTT. It is translated as CASGTSGRGGELFF. Complete variable domain (other parts from reference TRBV7-9 and TRBJ2-2): DTGVSQNPRHKITKRGQNVTFRCDPISEHNRLYWYRQTLGQGPEFLTYFQNEAQLEKSRLLSDRFSAERPKGSFSTLEIQRTEQGDSAMYLCASGTSGRGGELFFGEGSRLTVL.

The chain joins TRBV5-1 to TRBJ2-1, with a weak D call TRBD2 (5 bases). Trimming removed 6 bases at V and 3 bases at J, with 10 bases between. This CDR3 is 13 amino acids long. Per the germline V gene, CDR1 is SGHRS and CDR2 is YFSETQ. In DNA form, the CDR3 reads TGCGCCAGCATGGGGAGCAACTACAATGAGCAGTTCTTC. Protein product: CASMGSNYNEQFF. Variable domain in full (rest from reference TRBV5-1 and TRBJ2-1): KAGVTQTPRYLIKTRGQQVTLSCSPISGHRSVSWYQQTPGQGLQFLFEYFSETQRNKGNFPGRFSGRQFSNSRSEMNVSTLELGDSALYLCASMGSNYNEQFFGPGTRLTVL.

CDR3 sequence: CASSQEDRIQETQYF. CDR3 nucleotides: TGCGCCAGCAGCCAAGAGGACCGTATCCAAGAGACCCAGTACTTC. The chain employs TRBV4-3 and TRBJ2-5; the D is unclear. The CDR3 has 15 amino acids. Germline values: CDR1 LGHNA, CDR2 YSLEER. Trimming took 0 bases from V and 1 from J, leaving 9 bases between them.

The V gene is TRBV4-1, the J gene TRBJ2-1; no firm D call. V lost 1 base to trimming and J lost 4 bases, with 14 bases between them. The CDR3 length is 16 residues. Germline CDR1 reads MGHRA; CDR2 reads YSYEKL. DNA for the CDR3: TGCGCCAGCAGCCAAGGGCATTCTCGGGCTTACAATGAGCAGTTCTTC. Translated: CASSQGHSRAYNEQFF.

The chain employs TRBV28 and TRBJ1-5; the match to TRBD1 covers 7 bases. The CDR3 totals 16 residues. Trimming at V came to 1 base and at J to 1 base, leaving 4 bases not matched to a gene. The V gene's germline CDR1 is MDHEN and CDR2 SYDVKM. DNA for the CDR3: TGTGCCAGCAGTTTATCGACAGGGTGGAGCAATCAGCCCCAGCATTTT. This sequence encodes CASSLSTGWSNQPQHF.

The gene calls are TRBV30 and TRBJ2-1, with D perhaps assigned TRBD1 or TRBD2 (5 bases each). The CDR3 extends over 14 amino acids. V shed 6 bases and J shed 7 bases, with 19 bases lying between them. CDR1 and CDR2 (germline): GTSNPN, SVGIG (reference sequence). CDR3 sequence (DNA): TGTGCCTGTGCCGTAAGGGGAGAGGGAAATGAGCAGTTCTTC. Translating gives CACAVRGEGNEQFF.

The chain combines TRBV25-1 with TRBJ2-5; 10 bases agree with TRBD2. The CDR3 sequence is 16 residues long. CDR1 MGHDK and CDR2 SYGVNS come from the germline V gene. V dropped 4 bases and J dropped 4; count of bases not matched to a gene: 9. CDR3 region: CASSAAGGPWIETQYF. DNA for the CDR3: TGTGCCAGCAGTGCAGCGGGAGGGCCATGGATAGAGACCCAGTACTTC. The complete variable domain, with remaining parts taken from reference TRBV25-1 and TRBJ2-5, reads EADIYQTPRYLVIGTGKKITLECSQTMGHDKMYWYQQDPGMELHLIHYSYGVNSTEKGDLSSESTVSRIRTEHFPLTLESARPSHTSQYLCASSAAGGPWIETQYFGPGTRLLVL.

This rearrangement joins TRBV4-3 to TRBJ2-1, with TRBD2 identical over 11 bases. The CDR3 has 15 amino acids. The V and J ends lost 0 bases and 7 bases, in that order; junction bases with no gene match: 2. Per germline, CDR1 LGHNA and CDR2 YSLEER. Written as DNA, the CDR3 is TGCGCCAGCAGCCAAGATAGCGGGAGGGATAATGAGCAGTTCTTC. This codes for CASSQDSGRDNEQFF.

The V gene is TRBV6-1, the J gene TRBJ2-3; D is perhaps TRBD1 (5 bases). The CDR3 covers 14 residues. V shed 6 bases and J shed 2 bases, with 12 bases lying between them. In germline, CDR1 is MNHNS, CDR2 SASEGT. CDR3 in DNA: TGTGCCAGCAGCTTGGGGCAGTCCACAGATACGCAGTATTTT. As protein: CASSLGQSTDTQYF.

This chain joins TRBV7-3 and TRBJ2-2; no reliable D call. This CDR3 region has 13 residues. The V gene lost 3 bases and the J gene lost 4 bases, with 6 bases spanning the gap. Germline CDR1 is SGHTA and CDR2 is FQGTGA. The CDR3 spells CASSLGSTGELFF. In DNA form, the CDR3 reads TGTGCCAGCAGCTTGGGTAGCACCGGGGAGCTGTTTTTT. Using reference TRBV7-3 and TRBJ2-2 for the parts outside the CDR3, the full variable domain is GAGVSQTPSNKVTEKGKYVELRCDPISGHTALYWYRQSLGQGPEFLIYFQGTGAADDSGLPNDRFFAVRPEGSVSTLKIQRTERGDSAVYLCASSLGSTGELFFGEGSRLTVL.

This clone was observed a handful of times. The V call is TRBV28, the J call TRBJ2-1; no firm D call. The ends were cut back, 6 bases at V and 5 bases at J, with 17 bases in the middle. Germline assignment: CDR1 MDHEN and CDR2 SYDVKM. This CDR3 has 15 residues. The DNA for the CDR3 is TGTGCCAGCAGCCCTTATGTCGACGGAAACAATGAGCAGTTCTTC. Its translation: CASSPYVDGNNEQFF.

Only one count was recorded for this clone. The V call is TRBV6-1, the J call TRBJ1-1; no definite D call. V lost 1 base and J lost 2, with 5 bases in between. The CDR3 length is 13 residues. Germline CDR1 and CDR2: MNHNS and SASEGT. Here the CDR3 DNA reads TGTGCCAGCAGTGAAGGTATCAACACTGAAGCTTTCTTT. Protein product: CASSEGINTEAFF.